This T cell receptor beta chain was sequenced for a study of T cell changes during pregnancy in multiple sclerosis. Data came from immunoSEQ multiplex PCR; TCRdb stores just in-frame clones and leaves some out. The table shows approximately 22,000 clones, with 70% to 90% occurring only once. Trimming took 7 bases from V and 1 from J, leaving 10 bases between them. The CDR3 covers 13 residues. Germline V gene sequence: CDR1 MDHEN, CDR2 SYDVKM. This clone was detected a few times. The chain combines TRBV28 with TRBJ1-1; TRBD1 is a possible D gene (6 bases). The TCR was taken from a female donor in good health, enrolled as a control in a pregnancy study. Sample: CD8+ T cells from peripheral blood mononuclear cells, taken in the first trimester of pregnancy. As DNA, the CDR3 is TGTGCCAGCACCGCACAGGGGAACACTGAAGCTTTCTTT. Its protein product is CASTAQGNTEAFF. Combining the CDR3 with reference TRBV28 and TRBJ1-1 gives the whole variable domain DVKVTQSSRYLVKRTGEKVFLECVQDMDHENMFWYRQDPGLGLRLIYFSYDVKMKEKGDIPEGYSVSREKKERFSLILESASTNQTSMYLCASTAQGNTEAFFGQGTRLTVV.